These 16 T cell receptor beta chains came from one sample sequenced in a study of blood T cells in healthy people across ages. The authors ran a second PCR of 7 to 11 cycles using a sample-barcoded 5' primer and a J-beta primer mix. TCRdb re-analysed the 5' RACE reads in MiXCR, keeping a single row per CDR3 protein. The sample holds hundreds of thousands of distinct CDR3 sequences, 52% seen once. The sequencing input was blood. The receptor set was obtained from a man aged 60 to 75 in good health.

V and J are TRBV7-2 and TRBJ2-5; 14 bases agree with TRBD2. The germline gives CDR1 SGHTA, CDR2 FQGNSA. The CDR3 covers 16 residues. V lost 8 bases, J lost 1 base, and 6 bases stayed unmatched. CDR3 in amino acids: CASLGLAGGLQETQYF. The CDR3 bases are TGTGCCAGCCTCGGACTAGCGGGGGGACTCCAAGAGACCCAGTACTTC.

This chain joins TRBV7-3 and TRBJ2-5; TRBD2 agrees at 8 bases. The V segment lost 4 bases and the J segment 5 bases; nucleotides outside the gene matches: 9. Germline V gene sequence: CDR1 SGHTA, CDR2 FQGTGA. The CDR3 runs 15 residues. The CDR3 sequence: CASSSSGGVLETQYF. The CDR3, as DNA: TGTGCCAGCAGCTCATCGGGAGGGGTCTTGGAGACCCAGTACTTC.

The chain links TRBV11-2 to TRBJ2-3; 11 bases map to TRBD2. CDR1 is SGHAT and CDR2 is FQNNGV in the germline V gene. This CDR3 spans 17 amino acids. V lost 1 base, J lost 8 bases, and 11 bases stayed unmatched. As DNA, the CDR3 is TGTGCCAGCAGCTTAGGTTCTAGCGGGAGGAGCACGGGTACGCAGTATTTT. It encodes CASSLGSSGRSTGTQYF.

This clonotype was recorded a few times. The CDR3 DNA is TGTGCCAGTAGTATAGTGCAGGGAGTCTTCTACGAGCAGTACTTC. It codes for CASSIVQGVFYEQYF. This chain joins TRBV19 and TRBJ2-7; D tentatively reads TRBD1 or TRBD2 (5 bases each). V lost 1 base and J 3 bases, leaving 13 bases between the germline ends. This CDR3 has 15 residues. Germline loops: CDR1 LNHDA, CDR2 SQIVND (reference sequence). Looking up the rest from reference TRBV19 and TRBJ2-7 gives the full variable domain: DGGITQSPKYLFRKEGQNVTLSCEQNLNHDAMYWYRQDPGQGLRLIYYSQIVNDFQKGDIAEGYSVSREKKESFPLTVTSAQKNPTAFYLCASSIVQGVFYEQYFGPGTRLTVT.

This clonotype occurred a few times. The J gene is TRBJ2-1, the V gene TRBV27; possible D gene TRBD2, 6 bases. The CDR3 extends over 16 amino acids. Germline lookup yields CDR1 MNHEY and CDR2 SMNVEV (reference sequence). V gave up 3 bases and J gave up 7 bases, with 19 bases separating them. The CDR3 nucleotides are TGTGCCAGCAGTTTCCGGCGGGATTTCAAAGGGAATGAGCAGTTCTTC. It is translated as CASSFRRDFKGNEQFF.

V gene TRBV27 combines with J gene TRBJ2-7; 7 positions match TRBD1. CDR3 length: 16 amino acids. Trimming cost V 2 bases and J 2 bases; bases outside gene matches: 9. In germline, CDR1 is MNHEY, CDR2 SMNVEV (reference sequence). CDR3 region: CASSLGPRQGTYEQYF. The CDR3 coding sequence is TGTGCCAGCAGTTTAGGGCCCAGACAGGGAACCTACGAGCAGTACTTC.

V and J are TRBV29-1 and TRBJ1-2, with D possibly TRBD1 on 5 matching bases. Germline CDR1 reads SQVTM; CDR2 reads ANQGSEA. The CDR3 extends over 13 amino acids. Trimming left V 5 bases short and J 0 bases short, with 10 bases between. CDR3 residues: CSVTGHSNYGYTF. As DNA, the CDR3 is TGCAGCGTTACTGGACATTCTAACTATGGCTACACCTTC. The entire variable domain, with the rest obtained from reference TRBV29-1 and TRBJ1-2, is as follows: SAVISQKPSRDICQRGTSLTIQCQVDSQVTMMFWYRQQPGQSLTLIATANQGSEATYESGFVIDKFPISRPNLTFSTLTVSNMSPEDSSIYLCSVTGHSNYGYTFGSGTRLTVV.

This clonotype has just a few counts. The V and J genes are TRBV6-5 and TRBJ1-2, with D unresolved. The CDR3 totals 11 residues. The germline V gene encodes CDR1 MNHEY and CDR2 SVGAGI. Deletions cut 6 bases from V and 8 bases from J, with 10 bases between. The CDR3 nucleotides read TGTGCCAGCAGCTCCCCCGGGGGCTACACCTTC. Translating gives CASSSPGGYTF.

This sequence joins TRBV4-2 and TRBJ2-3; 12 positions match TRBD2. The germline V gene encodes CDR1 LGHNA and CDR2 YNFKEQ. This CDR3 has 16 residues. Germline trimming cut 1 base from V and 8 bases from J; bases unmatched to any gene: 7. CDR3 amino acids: CASSQALAGGGGTQYF. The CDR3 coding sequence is TGTGCCAGCAGCCAAGCACTAGCGGGGGGTGGAGGTACGCAGTATTTT.

CDR3 DNA sequence: TGCAGCGTTGAACGGCGGGAGGGGGTAGATACGCAGTATTTT. This encodes CSVERREGVDTQYF. This chain links TRBV29-1 with TRBJ2-3; TRBD2 agrees at 9 bases. The CDR3 is 14 amino acids. The V gene's germline CDR1 is SQVTM and CDR2 ANQGSEA. Losses at the gene ends were 2 bases for V and 5 bases for J; bases not matched to a gene: 5.

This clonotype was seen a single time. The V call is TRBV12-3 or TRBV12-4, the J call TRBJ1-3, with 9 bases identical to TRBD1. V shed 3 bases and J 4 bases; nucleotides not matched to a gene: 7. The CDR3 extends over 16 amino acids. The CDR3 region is CASSFGTGLSGNTIYF. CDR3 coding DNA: TGTGCCAGCAGTTTCGGGACAGGGCTCTCGGGAAACACCATATATTTT.

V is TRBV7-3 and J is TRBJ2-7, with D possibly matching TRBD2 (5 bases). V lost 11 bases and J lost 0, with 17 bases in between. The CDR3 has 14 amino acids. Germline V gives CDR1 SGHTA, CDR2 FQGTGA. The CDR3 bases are TGTGCCTGCAACAAATCTAGCAACTCCTACGAGCAGTACTTC. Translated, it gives CACNKSSNSYEQYF.

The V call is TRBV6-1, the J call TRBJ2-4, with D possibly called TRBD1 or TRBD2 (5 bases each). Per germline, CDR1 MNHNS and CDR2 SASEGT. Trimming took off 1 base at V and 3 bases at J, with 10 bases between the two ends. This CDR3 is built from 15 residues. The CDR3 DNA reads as TGTGCCAGCAGTGAAGGGGTGGGGGACAAAAACATTCAGTACTTC. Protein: CASSEGVGDKNIQYF.

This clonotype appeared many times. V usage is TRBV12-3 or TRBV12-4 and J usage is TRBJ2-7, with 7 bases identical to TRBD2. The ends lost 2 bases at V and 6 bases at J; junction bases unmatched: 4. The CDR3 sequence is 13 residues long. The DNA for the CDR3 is TGTGCCAGCAGTTTATCGGGGGGTCTCGAGCAGTACTTC. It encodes CASSLSGGLEQYF.

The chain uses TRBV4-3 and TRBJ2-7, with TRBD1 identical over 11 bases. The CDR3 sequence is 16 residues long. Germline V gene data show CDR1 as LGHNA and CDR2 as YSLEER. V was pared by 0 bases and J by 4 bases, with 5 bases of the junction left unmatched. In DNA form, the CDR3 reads TGCGCCAGCAGCCAAGAGACCGGGACAGGGGGTTACGAGCAGTACTTC. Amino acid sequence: CASSQETGTGGYEQYF.

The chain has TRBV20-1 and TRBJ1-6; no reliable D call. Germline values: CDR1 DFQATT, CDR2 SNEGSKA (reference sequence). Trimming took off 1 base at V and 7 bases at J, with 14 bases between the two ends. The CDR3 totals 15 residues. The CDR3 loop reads CSARARRTSNSPLHF. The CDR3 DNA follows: TGCAGTGCTAGAGCCCGGCGAACTTCAAATTCACCCCTCCACTTT.